One and the same sample provided the 25 T cell receptor beta chains below, sequenced in a study of CD4 T cells in relation to SARS-CoV-2 and coronaviruses. Before the COVID-19 pandemic, during about 2010-2018, CD4+ T cells were taken from unexposed donors. Assay: immunoSEQ multiplex PCR; the TCRdb copy retains only in-frame clones and omits some. The sample holds 65,000 or so clones, 85% to 90% seen once. What was sequenced was memory CD4+ T cells from PBMCs. These receptors were obtained from a human donor in good health.

This chain uses TRBV28 with TRBJ1-1; D is ambiguous. The ends were cut back, 1 base at V and 8 bases at J, with 11 bases in the middle. CDR3 length: 13 residues. Germline lookup yields CDR1 MDHEN and CDR2 SYDVKM. The CDR3 protein is CASSLFGGKEAFF. The CDR3 bases are TGTGCCAGCAGTTTATTCGGAGGGAAGGAAGCTTTCTTT.

This chain links TRBV6-5 with TRBJ1-6; D remains ambiguous. Germline CDR1 and CDR2: MNHEY and SVGAGI. Trimming left V 6 bases short and J 10 bases short, with 16 bases between. This CDR3 spans 14 amino acids. CDR3 nucleotide sequence: TGTGCCAGCAGCTCGGGGAACCGGGGATCACCCCTCCACTTT. As protein: CASSSGNRGSPLHF.

The CDR3 DNA sequence: TGTGCCATCAGTGGATCTTACGGGAAGGGAAGCACTGAAGCTTTCTTT. Protein product: CAISGSYGKGSTEAFF. The rearrangement links TRBV10-3 to TRBJ1-1; D remains unclear. The germline V gene encodes CDR1 ENHRY and CDR2 SYGVKD. This CDR3 spans 16 amino acids. The V end lost 4 bases, the J end lost 4 bases, and 19 bases lay between the germline ends.

The DNA of the CDR3 is TGTGCCAGTAGAACAGGGGTCGTTAGCAATCAGCCCCAGCATTTT. The encoded protein is CASRTGVVSNQPQHF. The chain recombines TRBV27 with TRBJ1-5; 7 positions agree with TRBD1. V shed 9 bases and J 0 bases; nucleotides not matched to a gene: 8. Germline assignment: CDR1 MNHEY and CDR2 SMNVEV (reference sequence). This CDR3 region has 15 residues.

This chain joins TRBV21-1 and TRBJ1-5; TRBD1, the table's D call, was not compared with the DNA. TRBV21-1 is labeled a pseudogene. CDR3 length: 16 amino acids. CDR3 region: CASSKFPGYSNQPQHF. The CDR3 DNA reads TGTGCCAGCAGCAAGTTCCCAGGGTATAGCAATCAGCCCCAGCATTTT.

The chain uses TRBV3-1 (or the pseudogene TRBV3-2) and TRBJ2-3, with a possible D match to TRBD2 (6 bases). Trimming pared 6 bases from V and 4 bases from J, leaving 20 bases between. Looked up from germline, CDR1 is LGHDT and CDR2 is YNNKEL (reference sequence). CDR3 length: 16 amino acids. The CDR3 nucleotides read TGTGCCAGCAGTAAACCGGGACTGACTGGCCCAGATACGCAGTATTTT. This codes for CASSKPGLTGPDTQYF.

The table lists this clone with a few counts. The chain combines TRBV5-1 with TRBJ1-6; D gene uncertain. V was cut by 2 bases and J by 8 bases, with 8 bases left in between. Germline assignment: CDR1 SGHRS and CDR2 YFSETQ. The CDR3 is made up of 13 amino acids. The CDR3 coding sequence is TGCGCCAGCAGCTTAAATGGCCATTCACCCCTCCACTTT. This encodes CASSLNGHSPLHF.

This sequence joins TRBV18 and TRBJ1-6; TRBD1 might be the D (5 bases). V lost 9 bases to trimming and J lost 12 bases, with 24 bases between them. In germline, CDR1 is KGHSH, CDR2 LQKENI. The CDR3 runs 15 residues. The CDR3 spells CASRTAGTANGPLHF. The CDR3 region has the DNA TGTGCCAGTCGTACAGCCGGGACGGCCAATGGACCCCTCCACTTT.

The chain has TRBV19 and TRBJ1-1; 8 bases match TRBD1. CDR3 length: 14 residues. V was clipped by 5 bases and J by 4 bases; unmatched bases: 6. Germline V gives CDR1 LNHDA, CDR2 SQIVND (reference sequence). CDR3 coding DNA: TGTGCCAGTAGTGGCAGACAGGGGACCACTGAAGCTTTCTTT. It encodes CASSGRQGTTEAFF.

This chain links TRBV7-2 with TRBJ2-7; D is unclear. The germline CDR1 and CDR2 sequences are SGHTA and FQGNSA. CDR3 length: 12 amino acids. With 3 bases removed from V and 4 bases from J, the gap between germline ends came to 7 bases. Here the CDR3 reads CASSFDRYEQYF. CDR3 nucleotides: TGTGCCAGCAGCTTTGACCGTTACGAGCAGTACTTC.

The chain links TRBV7-8 to TRBJ1-6, with TRBD1 as a possible D gene (6 bases). The CDR3 has 15 residues. V dropped 0 bases and J dropped 7 bases, with 10 bases sitting between them. Germline CDR1 reads SGHVS; CDR2 reads FQNEAQ. In DNA, the CDR3 is TGTGCCAGCAGCTTAGCGTCCAGGGGCAATTCACCCCTCCACTTT. It codes for CASSLASRGNSPLHF.

The chain is built from TRBV7-3 and TRBJ2-1; 9 nucleotides line up with TRBD2. Germline CDR1 SGHTA, CDR2 FQGTGA. The V segment lost 1 base and the J segment 8 bases; nucleotides outside the gene matches: 12. CDR3 size: 17 residues. The CDR3 nucleotides read TGTGCCAGCAGCTTAAATGGTTTTGCGGGAGGGCCCGATGAGCAGTTCTTC. Protein product: CASSLNGFAGGPDEQFF.

This rearrangement joins TRBV3-1 (or the pseudogene TRBV3-2) to TRBJ1-1; D perhaps matches TRBD1 (5 bases). V shed 0 bases and J shed 8 bases, with 13 bases lying between them. There are 14 residues in the CDR3. Germline V gives CDR1 LGHDT, CDR2 YNNKEL (reference sequence). The DNA for the CDR3 is TGTGCCAGCAGCCAAGATTATGGGGGAAAGGAAGCTTTCTTT. Encoded protein: CASSQDYGGKEAFF.

This clone has just a few counts. The chain recombines TRBV5-1 with TRBJ2-1; a weak D match, TRBD1 (5 bases). Germline V lookup: CDR1 SGHRS, CDR2 YFSETQ. The V gene lost 3 bases and the J gene lost 3 bases, with 13 bases spanning the gap. The CDR3 contains 15 residues. The DNA of the CDR3 is TGCGCCAGCAGCTGGCAGGATAGGGGCTACAATGAGCAGTTCTTC. Translation gives CASSWQDRGYNEQFF.

The genes are TRBV15 and TRBJ1-2; D possibly corresponds to TRBD1 (5 bases). Germline V gene lookup returns CDR1 LNHNV and CDR2 YYDKDF (reference sequence). The CDR3 totals 16 residues. V lost 0 bases to trimming and J lost 4 bases, with 15 bases between them. CDR3 DNA sequence: TGTGCCACCAGCAGAGAACTTGGAGGGGATGGCTATGGCTACACCTTC. Residues: CATSRELGGDGYGYTF.

The V and J genes are TRBV6-6 and TRBJ2-7, with a possible D match to TRBD2 (5 bases). The CDR3 covers 14 residues. Trimming cost V 0 bases and J 1 base, with 7 bases left between them. The germline V gene has CDR1 MNHNY and CDR2 SVGAGI (reference sequence). The CDR3 spells CASSYSRGSYEQYF. The CDR3 DNA reads TGTGCCAGCAGTTACTCTCGCGGGTCCTACGAGCAGTACTTC.

The gene calls are TRBV4-1 and TRBJ2-3; no definite D call. V was cut by 3 bases and J by 7 bases, with 14 bases left in between. Per germline, CDR1 MGHRA and CDR2 YSYEKL. The CDR3 spans 14 residues. The CDR3 coding sequence is TGCGCCAGCAGCCACCGACCTGAAGGCCATACGCAGTATTTT. Protein sequence: CASSHRPEGHTQYF.

This rearrangement joins TRBV20-1 to TRBJ2-2; D gene uncertain. There are 11 residues in the CDR3. V lost 4 bases and J 4 bases, leaving 4 bases between the germline ends. CDR1 is DFQATT, CDR2 SNEGSKA, per germline (reference sequence). Written as DNA, the CDR3 is TGCAGTGCTAACCCCACCGGGGAGCTGTTTTTT. It codes for CSANPTGELFF.

CDR3: CASGRGSSIQETQYF. CDR3 coding DNA: TGCGCCAGCGGCAGGGGGTCGTCGATTCAAGAGACCCAGTACTTC. V and J are TRBV5-1 and TRBJ2-5, with 7 bases lining up with TRBD1. From germline, CDR1 is SGHRS and CDR2 YFSETQ. This CDR3 region has 15 residues. The V and J ends lost 7 bases and 2 bases, in that order; junction bases with no gene match: 11.

The chain joins TRBV29-1 to TRBJ2-2; 11 bases line up with TRBD2. In germline, CDR1 is SQVTM, CDR2 ANQGSEA. The CDR3 runs to 13 residues. J gave up 9 bases and V 8 bases, and 8 bases lay outside the gene matches. CDR3 sequence reads: CSITSGSIRELFF. The DNA of the CDR3 is TGCAGCATTACTAGCGGGAGTATCAGGGAGCTGTTTTTT.

This clone was recorded a few times. This sequence joins TRBV2 and TRBJ2-2; D unclear. Trimming shortened V by 5 bases and J by 4 bases, and 5 bases separated the two germline ends. The CDR3 runs 12 residues. Germline loops: CDR1 SNHLY, CDR2 FYNNEI. CDR3 DNA: TGTGCCAGCAGTTGGACCACCGGGGAGCTGTTTTTT. Translated: CASSWTTGELFF.

The J gene is TRBJ1-5, the V gene TRBV7-3; TRBD1 might be the D (5 bases). The germline V gene encodes CDR1 SGHTA and CDR2 FQGTGA. V lost 5 bases, J lost 4 bases, and 18 bases lay in between. The CDR3 contains 16 residues. CDR3 sequence: CASSEPGSKSNQPQHF. The CDR3 DNA sequence: TGTGCCAGCAGCGAGCCAGGGAGTAAGTCGAATCAGCCCCAGCATTTT.

This chain uses TRBV30 with TRBJ2-5; the match to TRBD2 covers 8 bases. The CDR3 is made up of 18 amino acids. The V gene's germline CDR1 is GTSNPN and CDR2 SVGIG (reference sequence). With V trimmed by 0 bases and J by 4 bases, 16 bases remained unmatched. The DNA for the CDR3 is TGTGCCTGGAGTGTACTGATGCGGGGAGCGGGAGCGCGAGAGACCCAGTACTTC. Translating it yields CAWSVLMRGAGARETQYF.

The V call is TRBV9, the J call TRBJ1-3; D gene uncertain. The CDR3 sequence is 13 residues long. Trimming took 0 bases from V and 8 from J, leaving 9 bases between them. CDR1 SGDLS and CDR2 YYNGEE come from the germline V gene. The CDR3 here is CASSVGVGDTIYF. As DNA, the CDR3 is TGTGCCAGCAGCGTAGGTGTCGGGGACACCATATATTTT. Based on the CDR3 plus reference TRBV9 and TRBJ1-3, the full variable domain is DSGVTQTPKHLITATGQRVTLRCSPRSGDLSVYWYQQSLDQGLQFLIQYYNGEERAKGNILERFSAQQFPDLHSELNLSSLELGDSALYFCASSVGVGDTIYFGEGSWLTVV.

J is TRBJ1-4 and V is TRBV5-6, with a weak D call TRBD1 (5 bases). The V end lost 0 bases, the J end lost 2 bases, and 5 bases lay between the germline ends. The CDR3 totals 14 residues. Germline-derived CDR1 and CDR2 are SGHDT and YYEEEE. In DNA, the CDR3 is TGTGCCAGCAGCTTGGGGGGGACTAATGAAAAACTGTTTTTT. Its translation: CASSLGGTNEKLFF.